The 14 T cell receptor beta chains presented below share a single source sample, sequenced in a study of identical twins' blood T cells. A single record per CDR3 protein comes from TCRdb applying MiXCR to the 5' RACE reads. The table records around 380,000 distinct CDR3 sequences, around 30% of them present only once. Material: PBMCs. The receptor set was obtained from a woman between 18 and 50 years old in good health.

The chain uses TRBV7-8 and TRBJ2-7, with D perhaps matching TRBD1 or TRBD2 (5 bases each). Germline loops: CDR1 SGHVS, CDR2 FQNEAQ. Trimming left V 5 bases short and J 3 bases short, with 14 bases between. The CDR3 has 14 residues. The DNA for the CDR3 is TGTGCCAGCAGCCCGGGACGGTTCGTCTACGAGCAGTACTTC. It codes for CASSPGRFVYEQYF.

Ten or more counts support this clonotype. The chain recombines TRBV6-6 with TRBJ1-5; TRBD1 is a possible D gene (6 bases). Germline V gives CDR1 MNHNY, CDR2 SVGAGI (reference sequence). V was clipped by 6 bases and J by 9 bases, with 27 bases between them. The CDR3 extends over 17 amino acids. DNA for the CDR3: TGTGCCAGCAGAGACAGGAGGGACAAGTTGGGGTATTCGCCCCAGCATTTT. Encoded protein: CASRDRRDKLGYSPQHF.

With regard to this clonotype: The CDR3 carries no conserved terminal phenylalanine or tryptophan, so it likely arises from a read error. The DNA is omitted, as the CDR3 cannot be located on it reliably, and the CDR3 follows TCRdb's listing. This rearrangement joins TRBV14 to TRBJ1-2; the table's D call of TRBD1 was not tested on the DNA. The CDR3 adds up to 15 amino acids, both ends counted. CDR1 and CDR2 from the germline V gene are SGHDN and FVKESK. The CDR3 loop is CASSQDLEDRVLGKA.

A few counts support this clonotype. The chain couples TRBV19 to TRBJ2-3; 9 nucleotides align to TRBD2. The CDR3 sequence is 14 residues long. Germline values: CDR1 LNHDA, CDR2 SQIVND (reference sequence). The J segment lost 1 base and the V segment lost 8 bases, leaving 4 bases of the junction unmatched. CDR3 in amino acids: CASERTSGTDTQYF. In DNA, the CDR3 is TGTGCCAGTGAAAGGACTAGCGGCACAGATACGCAGTATTTT.

J is TRBJ1-1 and V is TRBV19; D ambiguous. The CDR3 covers 13 residues. The germline V and J ends were trimmed by 7 bases and 2 bases, with 11 bases remaining between them. Germline V lookup: CDR1 LNHDA, CDR2 SQIVND (reference sequence). CDR3 residues: CASNPTKNTEAFF. In nucleotides, the CDR3 is TGTGCCAGTAATCCGACAAAAAACACTGAAGCTTTCTTT.

This clonotype has a single count. The chain is built from TRBV2 and TRBJ2-1; D perhaps matches TRBD1 (5 bases). The V end lost 5 bases, the J end lost 9 bases, and 14 bases lay between the germline ends. Germline V lookup: CDR1 SNHLY, CDR2 FYNNEI. The CDR3 is 13 residues long. The CDR3 DNA is TGTGCCAGCAGTTTGGCAGGGTATGGTGAGCAGTTCTTC. Residues: CASSLAGYGEQFF. The entire variable domain, with the rest obtained from reference TRBV2 and TRBJ2-1, is as follows: EPEVTQTPSHQVTQMGQEVILRCVPISNHLYFYWYRQILGQKVEFLVSFYNNEISEKSEIFDDQFSVERPDGSNFTLKIRSTKLEDSAMYFCASSLAGYGEQFFGPGTRLTVL.

V usage is TRBV6-5 and J usage is TRBJ2-2; D is undetermined. V lost 6 bases, J lost 3 bases, and 5 bases lay in between. This CDR3 has 12 amino acids. From germline, CDR1 is MNHEY and CDR2 SVGAGI. The CDR3 loop reads CASSRDTGELFF. The CDR3 nucleotides are TGTGCCAGCAGCCGGGACACCGGGGAGCTGTTTTTT.

The table lists this clonotype with a count of one. This rearrangement joins TRBV5-6 to TRBJ1-1; maybe TRBD1 (6 bases). Germline CDR1 and CDR2: SGHDT and YYEEEE. V lost 3 bases, J lost 5 bases, and 20 bases lay in between. The CDR3 is 16 residues long. The CDR3 is CASSSQQGRLVTEAFF. The CDR3 nucleotides are TGTGCCAGCAGCTCCCAACAGGGAAGATTGGTAACTGAAGCTTTCTTT.

This clonotype was counted between two and nine times. V gene TRBV20-1 combines with J gene TRBJ1-4, with a weak D call TRBD1 (5 bases). Per germline, CDR1 DFQATT and CDR2 SNEGSKA (reference sequence). The CDR3 has 11 residues. V was trimmed by 6 bases and J by 8 bases, leaving 10 bases between them. CDR3 amino acids: CSASRGEKLFF. The DNA of the CDR3 is TGCAGTGCCTCCCGGGGCGAAAAACTGTTTTTT.

The CDR3 region is CASSPPKRTEAFF. The DNA for the CDR3 is TGTGCCAGCTCACCACCAAAAAGGACTGAAGCTTTCTTT. The chain recombines TRBV18 with TRBJ1-1, with no clear D. Looked up from germline, CDR1 is KGHSH and CDR2 is LQKENI. CDR3 length: 13 amino acids. V was shortened by 0 bases and J by 5 bases, with 7 bases between the two germline ends.

This clonotype was seen more than once but under ten times. This sequence joins TRBV5-1 and TRBJ2-3, with TRBD2 identical over 7 bases. This CDR3 region has 15 residues. The germline CDR1 and CDR2 sequences are SGHRS and YFSETQ. With 4 bases clipped from V and 3 bases from J, the junction kept 8 bases outside the gene matches. The chain's CDR3 is CASSASGRETDTQYF. The CDR3 bases are TGCGCCAGCAGCGCCTCGGGGAGGGAGACAGATACGCAGTATTTT.

This clonotype was observed at least ten times. The rearrangement joins TRBV20-1 to TRBJ2-5; D gene unclear. Germline V gives CDR1 DFQATT, CDR2 SNEGSKA (reference sequence). The CDR3 has 12 residues. V lost 0 bases to trimming and J lost 11 bases, with 13 bases between them. CDR3 DNA: TGCAGTGCTAGAGAGTCGGCTGAGGTTCAGTACTTC. This translates into CSARESAEVQYF.

With respect to this clonotype: A much more abundant neighbour one base away suggests this may be a read error. The chain carries TRBV6-2 or TRBV6-3 and TRBJ2-3; D possibly corresponds to TRBD2 (6 bases). The CDR3 is made up of 12 amino acids. The germline V gene encodes CDR1 MNHEY and CDR2 SVGEGT. Written as DNA, the CDR3 is TGTACCAGCGGGCTCGGCACAGATACGCAGTATTTT. Protein: CTSGLGTDTQYF.

This clonotype was counted between two and nine times. As DNA, the CDR3 is TGTGCCAGCAGGGACAGGGCTACTAATGAAAAACTGTTTTTT. Translating gives CASRDRATNEKLFF. The chain has TRBV6-5 and TRBJ1-4, with 8 bases that match TRBD1. Germline V gene sequence: CDR1 MNHEY, CDR2 SVGAGI. The CDR3 contains 14 residues. V dropped 6 bases and J dropped 2; count of bases not matched to a gene: 2.